Included here is one TCR beta chain sequence, with context. The data were obtained in a study of blood T cell repertoires in COVID-19. Overall study: Specimens from acute and convalescent COVID-19 originated in the United States, Italy and Spain. The cDNA or gDNA used as material had been derived from T cells, B-cell-depleted T cells, or PBMCs.

Per germline, CDR1 SGHTA and CDR2 FQGTGA. Unmatched junction bases numbered 9, after V lost 2 bases and J lost 3 bases. The CDR3 is 18 residues long. Original methodology: For nucleated cells, counts were estimated from reference gene primer amplification. Only in-frame clones appear in the TCRdb table, and some are missing; sequencing was by immunoSEQ multiplex PCR. V and J calls plus clone size are reproduced from that table; the DNA served to infer D and trimming. The sample consists of over 200,000 clones, over 75% of them appearing once. The source material was peripheral blood. This receptor was identified in a woman aged 30 to 39 with acute or convalescent COVID-19. J is TRBJ2-1 and V is TRBV7-3; 11 bases are shared with TRBD2. CDR3 DNA: TGTGCCAGCAGCTTATTTGCAGGACTAGCGGGTTACTACAATGAGCAGTTCTTC. It yields the protein CASSLFAGLAGYYNEQFF.